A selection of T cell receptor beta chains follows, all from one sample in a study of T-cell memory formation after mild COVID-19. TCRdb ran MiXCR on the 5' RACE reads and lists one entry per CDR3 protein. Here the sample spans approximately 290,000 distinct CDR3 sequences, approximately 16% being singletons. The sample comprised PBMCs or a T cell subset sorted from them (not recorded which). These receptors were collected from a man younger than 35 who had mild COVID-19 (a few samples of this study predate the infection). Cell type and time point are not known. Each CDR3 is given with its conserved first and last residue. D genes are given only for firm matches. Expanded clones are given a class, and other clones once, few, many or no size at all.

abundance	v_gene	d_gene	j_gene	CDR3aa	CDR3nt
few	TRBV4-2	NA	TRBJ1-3	CASSQERLATRTIYF	TGTGCCAGCAGCCAAGAGAGACTTGCCACCCGCACCATATATTTT
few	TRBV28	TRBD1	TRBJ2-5	CASRTGGRETQYF	TGTGCCAGCCGCACAGGGGGCCGGGAGACCCAGTACTTC
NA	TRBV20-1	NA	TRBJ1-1	CSALIPRASTEAFF	TGCAGTGCCCTGATTCCCAGGGCGAGCACTGAAGCTTTCTTT
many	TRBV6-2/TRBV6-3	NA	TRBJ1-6	CASSPGRARTLHF	TGTGCCAGCAGCCCCGGTAGGGCAAGAACCCTCCACTTT
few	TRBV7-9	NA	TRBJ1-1	CASSPSPGPAWSTEAFF	TGTGCCAGCAGCCCATCCCCTGGGCCGGCTTGGAGCACTGAAGCTTTCTTT
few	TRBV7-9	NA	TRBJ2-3	CASSGRGSVADTQYF	TGTGCCAGCAGCGGCAGGGGATCGGTGGCAGATACGCAGTATTTT
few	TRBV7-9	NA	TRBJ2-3	CASSWGGGAMTDTQYF	TGTGCCAGCAGCTGGGGCGGGGGCGCGATGACAGATACGCAGTATTTT
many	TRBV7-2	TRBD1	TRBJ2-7	CASSSGTGYYEQYF	TGTGCCAGCAGCTCCGGGACAGGGTACTACGAGCAGTACTTC
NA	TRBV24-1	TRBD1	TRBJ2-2	CATSDKTGWRTGELFF	TGTGCCACCAGTGACAAGACAGGGTGGCGGACCGGGGAGCTGTTTTTT
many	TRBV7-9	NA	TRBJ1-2	CASSLAVNYGYTF	TGTGCCAGCAGCTTGGCAGTTAACTATGGCTACACCTTC
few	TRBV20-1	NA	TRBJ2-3	CSVGDYVGTDTQYF	TGCAGTGTCGGGGATTATGTGGGCACAGATACGCAGTATTTT
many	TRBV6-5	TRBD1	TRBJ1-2	CASSYSDRPPYGYTF	TGTGCCAGCAGTTACTCGGACAGGCCCCCCTATGGCTACACCTTC
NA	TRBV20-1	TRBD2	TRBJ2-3	CSATIPGLAGGPPDTQYF	TGCAGTGCTACAATTCCGGGACTAGCGGGGGGGCCCCCAGATACGCAGTATTTT
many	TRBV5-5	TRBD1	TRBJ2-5	CASSLILTGTGEETQYF	TGTGCCAGCAGCTTGATACTCACCGGGACAGGGGAAGAGACCCAGTACTTC
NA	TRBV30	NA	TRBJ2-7	CAWSRQVDEQYF	TGTGCCTGGAGTCGGCAGGTGGATGAGCAGTACTTC
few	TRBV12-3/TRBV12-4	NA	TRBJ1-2	CASSLGGVGYGYTF	TGTGCCAGCAGTTTAGGGGGGGTCGGCTATGGCTACACCTTC
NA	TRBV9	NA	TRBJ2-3	CASSGTRGTPSRTDTQYF	TGTGCCAGCAGCGGAACTCGAGGGACTCCCAGTAGGACAGATACGCAGTATTTT
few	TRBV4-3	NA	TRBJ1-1	CASSQGTDSMNTEAFF	TGCGCCAGCAGCCAGGGTACTGACAGCATGAACACTGAAGCTTTCTTT
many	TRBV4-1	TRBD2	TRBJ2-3	CASSQGGLAVTDTQYF	TGCGCCAGCAGCCAAGGAGGACTAGCGGTCACAGATACGCAGTATTTT
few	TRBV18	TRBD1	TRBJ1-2	CASSRDSPGYGYTF	TGTGCCAGCTCACGGGACAGCCCCGGCTATGGCTACACCTTC
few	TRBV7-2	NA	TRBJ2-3	CASSSQFWASTDTQYF	TGTGCCAGCAGCTCCCAGTTCTGGGCTAGCACAGATACGCAGTATTTT
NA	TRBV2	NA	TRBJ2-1	CASTRRASSYNEQFF	TGTGCCAGCACCCGCCGGGCTAGCTCCTACAATGAGCAGTTCTTC
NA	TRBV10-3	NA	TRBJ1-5	CASAPGQWHQPQHF	TGTGCCAGCGCCCCTGGACAATGGCATCAGCCCCAGCATTTT
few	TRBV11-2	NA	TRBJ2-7	CASTRIGGRSYEQYF	TGTGCCAGCACCCGTATAGGGGGGCGCTCCTACGAGCAGTACTTC
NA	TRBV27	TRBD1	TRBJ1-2	CASSSSSRDRGGIPHYGYTF	TGTGCCAGCAGTTCCTCTTCCCGGGACAGGGGAGGTATCCCTCACTATGGCTACACCTTC
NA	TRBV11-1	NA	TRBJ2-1	CASSPKTVGVGQFF	TGTGCCAGCAGCCCGAAGACCGTTGGTGTCGGGCAGTTCTTC
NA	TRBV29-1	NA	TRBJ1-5	CSVREQESQPQHF	TGCAGCGTAAGGGAACAGGAGTCTCAGCCCCAGCATTTT
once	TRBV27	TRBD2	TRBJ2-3	CASSLLGTSGTDTQYF	TGTGCCAGCAGTTTACTTGGGACTAGCGGAACAGATACGCAGTATTTT
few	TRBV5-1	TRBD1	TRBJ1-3	CASSLDGQVPGNTIYF	TGCGCCAGCAGCTTGGATGGACAGGTTCCTGGAAACACCATATATTTT
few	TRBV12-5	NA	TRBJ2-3	CASGLPGTDTQYF	TGTGCTAGTGGTTTGCCAGGCACAGATACGCAGTATTTT
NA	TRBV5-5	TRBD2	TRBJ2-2	CASSLRTSDGTGELFF	TGTGCCAGCAGCTTGAGAACTAGCGATGGCACCGGGGAGCTGTTTTTT
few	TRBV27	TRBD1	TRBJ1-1	CASSISTGEHTEAFF	TGTGCCAGCAGCATCTCCACAGGGGAACACACTGAAGCTTTCTTT
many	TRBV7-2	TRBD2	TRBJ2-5	CASSLSSSGGQETQYF	TGTGCCAGCAGCTTAAGCTCTAGCGGGGGGCAAGAGACCCAGTACTTC
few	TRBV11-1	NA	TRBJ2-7	CASSFSRYYEQYF	TGTGCCAGCAGCTTTTCCCGCTACTACGAGCAGTACTTC
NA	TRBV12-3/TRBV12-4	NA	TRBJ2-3	CASRVEYGADTQYF	TGTGCCAGCAGAGTTGAATACGGGGCAGATACGCAGTATTTT
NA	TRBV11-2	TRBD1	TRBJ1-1	CASSLGEGGGTEAFF	TGTGCCAGCAGCTTAGGGGAAGGGGGCGGCACTGAAGCTTTCTTT
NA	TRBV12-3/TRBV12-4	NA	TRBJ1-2	CASSLPWGGYTF	TGTGCCAGCAGTTTGCCATGGGGTGGCTACACCTTC
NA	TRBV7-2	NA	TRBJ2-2	CASSTQVNTGELFF	TGTGCCAGCAGCACGCAGGTGAACACCGGGGAGCTGTTTTTT
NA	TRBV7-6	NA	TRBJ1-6	CASSPYSGGWWDSPLHF	TGTGCCAGCAGCCCATATAGCGGAGGGTGGTGGGATTCACCCCTCCACTTT
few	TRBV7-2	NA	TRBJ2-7	CASSSGPPTQYF	TGTGCCAGCAGCTCCGGACCCCCGACGCAGTACTTC
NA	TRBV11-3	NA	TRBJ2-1	CASSPFRFHEQFF	TGTGCCAGCAGCCCCTTCAGATTCCATGAGCAGTTCTTC
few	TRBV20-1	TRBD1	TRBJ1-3	CSARGQGDSTIYF	TGCAGTGCTAGGGGACAGGGAGATAGCACCATATATTTT
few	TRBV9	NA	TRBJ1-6	CASSDSSPGEAYNSPLHF	TGTGCCAGCAGCGACTCCAGCCCCGGGGAAGCCTATAATTCACCCCTCCACTTT
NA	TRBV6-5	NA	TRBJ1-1	CASSYFARTEAFF	TGTGCCAGCAGTTATTTTGCTCGGACTGAAGCTTTCTTT
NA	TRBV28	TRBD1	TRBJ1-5	CASSLGAGGNQPQHF	TGTGCCAGCAGTTTAGGGGCAGGGGGTAATCAGCCCCAGCATTTT
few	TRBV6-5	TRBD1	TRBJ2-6	CASSYFTGTVYSGANVLTF	TGTGCCAGCAGTTACTTTACCGGGACAGTATACTCTGGGGCCAACGTCCTGACTTTC